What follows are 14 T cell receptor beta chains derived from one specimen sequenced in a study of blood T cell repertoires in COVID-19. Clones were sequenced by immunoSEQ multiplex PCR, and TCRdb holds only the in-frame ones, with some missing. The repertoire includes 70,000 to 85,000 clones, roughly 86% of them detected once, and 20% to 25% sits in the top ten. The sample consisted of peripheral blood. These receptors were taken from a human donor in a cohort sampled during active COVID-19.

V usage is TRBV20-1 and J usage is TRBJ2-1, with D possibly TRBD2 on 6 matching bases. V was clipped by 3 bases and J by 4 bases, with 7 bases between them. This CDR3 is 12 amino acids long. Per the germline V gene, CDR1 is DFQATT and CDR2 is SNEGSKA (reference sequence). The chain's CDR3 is CSASGLYNEQFF. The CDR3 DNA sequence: TGCAGTGCTAGTGGACTATACAATGAGCAGTTCTTC.

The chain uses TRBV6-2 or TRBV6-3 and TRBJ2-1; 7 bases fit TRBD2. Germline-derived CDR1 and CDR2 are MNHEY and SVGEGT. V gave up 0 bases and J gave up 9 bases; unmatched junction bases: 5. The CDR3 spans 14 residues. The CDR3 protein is CASSYSRGEGEQFF. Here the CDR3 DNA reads TGTGCCAGCAGTTACTCACGGGGGGAGGGTGAGCAGTTCTTC.

As DNA, the CDR3 is TGTGCCAGCACCCTTATCCGGGGACAGGGGACTAACTATGGCTACACCTTC. Translating it yields CASTLIRGQGTNYGYTF. The chain uses TRBV28 and TRBJ1-2, with TRBD1 matching 10 bases. The germline CDR1 and CDR2 sequences are MDHEN and SYDVKM. The CDR3 contains 17 residues. V lost 7 bases, J lost 0 bases, and 11 bases stayed unmatched.

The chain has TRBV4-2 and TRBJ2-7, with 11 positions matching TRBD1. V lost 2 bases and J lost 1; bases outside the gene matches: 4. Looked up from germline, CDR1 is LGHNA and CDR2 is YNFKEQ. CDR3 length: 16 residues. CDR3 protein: CASSQLGQGGSYEQYF. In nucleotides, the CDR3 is TGTGCCAGCAGCCAATTGGGACAGGGGGGATCCTACGAGCAGTACTTC.

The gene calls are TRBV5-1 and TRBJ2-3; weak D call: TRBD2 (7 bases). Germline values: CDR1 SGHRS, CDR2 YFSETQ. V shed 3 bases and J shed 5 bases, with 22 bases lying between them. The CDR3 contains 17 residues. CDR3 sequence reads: CASSSYLGGGPEDTQYF. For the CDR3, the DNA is TGCGCCAGCAGCTCCTACCTTGGGGGGGGGCCCGAAGATACGCAGTATTTT. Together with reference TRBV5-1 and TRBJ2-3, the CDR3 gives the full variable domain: KAGVTQTPRYLIKTRGQQVTLSCSPISGHRSVSWYQQTPGQGLQFLFEYFSETQRNKGNFPGRFSGRQFSNSRSEMNVSTLELGDSALYLCASSSYLGGGPEDTQYFGPGTRLTVL.

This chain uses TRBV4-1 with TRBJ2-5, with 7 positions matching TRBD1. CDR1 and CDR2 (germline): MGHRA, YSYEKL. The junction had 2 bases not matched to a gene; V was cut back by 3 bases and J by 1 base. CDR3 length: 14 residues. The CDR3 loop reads CASSQTGSQETQYF. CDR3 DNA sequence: TGCGCCAGCAGCCAGACAGGGTCCCAAGAGACCCAGTACTTC.

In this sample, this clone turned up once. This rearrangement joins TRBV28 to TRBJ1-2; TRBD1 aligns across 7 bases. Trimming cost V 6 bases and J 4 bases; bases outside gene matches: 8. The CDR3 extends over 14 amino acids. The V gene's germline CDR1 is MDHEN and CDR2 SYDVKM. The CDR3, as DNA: TGTGCCAGCAGAAATCCGGGACAGATCTATGGCTACACCTTC. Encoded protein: CASRNPGQIYGYTF.

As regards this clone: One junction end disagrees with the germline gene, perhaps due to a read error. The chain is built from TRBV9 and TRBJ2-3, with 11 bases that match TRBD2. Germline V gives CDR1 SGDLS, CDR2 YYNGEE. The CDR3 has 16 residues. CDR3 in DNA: TGTGCCAGCAGTGTAGCGGGGGGGCCGCCGGCAGATACGCAGTATTTT. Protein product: CASSVAGGPPADTQYF.

Here the CDR3 reads CASSPTGGHGYTF. CDR3 coding DNA: TGTGCCAGCTCACCAACAGGGGGCCATGGCTACACCTTC. The chain employs TRBV18 and TRBJ1-2; 9 bases are shared with TRBD1. Trimming took 2 bases from V and 6 from J; bases not matched to a gene: 1. The germline gives CDR1 KGHSH, CDR2 LQKENI. The CDR3 spans 13 residues.

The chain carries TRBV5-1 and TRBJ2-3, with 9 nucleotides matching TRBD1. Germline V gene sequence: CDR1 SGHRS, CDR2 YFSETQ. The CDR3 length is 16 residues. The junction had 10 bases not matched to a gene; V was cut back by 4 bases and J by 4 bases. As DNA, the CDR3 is TGCGCCAGCAGCATAACAGGGGGCGAGTTCGCAGATACGCAGTATTTT. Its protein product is CASSITGGEFADTQYF.

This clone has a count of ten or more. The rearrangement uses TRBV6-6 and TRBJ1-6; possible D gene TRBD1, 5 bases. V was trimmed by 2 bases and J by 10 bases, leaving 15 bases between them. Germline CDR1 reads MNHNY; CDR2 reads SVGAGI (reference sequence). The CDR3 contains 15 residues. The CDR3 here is CASSYEGTRRSPLHF. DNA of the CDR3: TGTGCCAGCAGTTACGAGGGGACTCGGCGATCACCCCTCCACTTT.

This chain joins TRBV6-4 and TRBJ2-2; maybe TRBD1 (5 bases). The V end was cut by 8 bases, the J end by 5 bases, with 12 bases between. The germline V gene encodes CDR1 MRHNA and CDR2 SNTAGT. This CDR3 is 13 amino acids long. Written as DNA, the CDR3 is TGTGCCAGCCGGACAACCATGACCGGGGAGCTGTTTTTT. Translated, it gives CASRTTMTGELFF.

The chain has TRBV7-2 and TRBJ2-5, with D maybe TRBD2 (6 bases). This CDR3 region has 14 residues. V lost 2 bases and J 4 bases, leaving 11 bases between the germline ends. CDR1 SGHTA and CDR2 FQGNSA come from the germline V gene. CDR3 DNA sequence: TGTGCCAGCAGCTTATTAGCGGCCCCAGAGACCCAGTACTTC. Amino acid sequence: CASSLLAAPETQYF.

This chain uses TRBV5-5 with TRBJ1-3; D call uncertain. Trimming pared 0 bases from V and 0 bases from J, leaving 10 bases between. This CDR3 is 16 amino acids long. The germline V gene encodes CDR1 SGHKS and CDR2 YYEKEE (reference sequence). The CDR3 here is CASSLVRGDSGNTIYF. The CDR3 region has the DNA TGTGCCAGCAGCTTGGTGCGGGGAGACTCTGGAAACACCATATATTTT.